Reported below is one T cell receptor (beta chain). Its antigen remains unknown. These data belong to a study of shared clonotypes between healthy human individuals. Per the germline V gene, CDR1 is LGHNA and CDR2 is YNFKEQ. The CDR3 consists of 15 residues. The V end was cut by 1 base, the J end by 3 bases, with 10 bases between. Findings and limits, study-wide: Sequencing depth was expected to influence donor clonotype sharing. Researchers sampled only blood; tissue repertoires likely differ.

The test was conducted at deep level. Ten immunoSEQ deep assay plates held the unsorted PBMC DNA. Using immunoSEQ multiplex PCR, the repertoire was profiled, and TCRdb retains in-frame clones only, with some absent. The data show roughly 450,000 clones, roughly 78% seen once. The source of this sequence is a woman between 40 and 55 years old in good health. Some clones in this sample may be carry-over from other donors' samples. The genes are TRBV4-2 and TRBJ1-5; TRBD1 is a possible D gene (6 bases). Specimen: PBMCs. Here the CDR3 reads CASSQGQDNNQPQHF. Written as DNA, the CDR3 is TGTGCCAGCAGCCAAGGACAGGACAACAATCAGCCCCAGCATTTT.